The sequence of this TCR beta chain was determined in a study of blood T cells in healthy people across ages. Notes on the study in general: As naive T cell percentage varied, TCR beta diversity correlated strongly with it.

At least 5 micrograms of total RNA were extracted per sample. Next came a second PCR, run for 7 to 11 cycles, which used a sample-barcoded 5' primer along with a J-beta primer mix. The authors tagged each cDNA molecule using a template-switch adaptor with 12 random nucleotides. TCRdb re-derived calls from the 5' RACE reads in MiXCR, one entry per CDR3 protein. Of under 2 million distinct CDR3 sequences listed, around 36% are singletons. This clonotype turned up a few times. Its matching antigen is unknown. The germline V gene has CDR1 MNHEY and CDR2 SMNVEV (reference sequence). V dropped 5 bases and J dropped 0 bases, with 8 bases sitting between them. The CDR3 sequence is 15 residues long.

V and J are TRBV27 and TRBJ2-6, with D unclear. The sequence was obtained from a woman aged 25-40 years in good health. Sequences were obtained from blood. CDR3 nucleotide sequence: TGTGCCAGCAGTACAGCCCCCTCTGGGGCCAACGTCCTGACTTTC. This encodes CASSTAPSGANVLTF.